This T cell receptor (beta chain) was captured by sequencing in a study of blood T cell repertoires in COVID-19 (dated by TCRdb to 2019 to 2021). Notes on the research overall: Samples from collaborators originated in the United States, Italy and Spain and spanned both the acute and convalescent phases of COVID-19. The material from the prospective study consisted of cDNA or gDNA derived from T cells, B-cell-depleted T cells, or PBMCs. Subjects who had been exposed to COVID-19, were actively infected with it, or had recovered from it provided the deeply sampled blood TCRbeta repertoires that made up the dataset. A freely available public database, intended as a resource for researchers studying the immune response to SARS-CoV-2, is where the repertoires were released. The samples were drawn from the first 160 participants of the ongoing ImmuneRACE study and from about 1,200 subjects provided by 6 global collaborators. A de-identified subject ID, COVID-19 status, age in years and sex were almost always included in the sample metadata. Where available, HLA class I and class II types were taken from metadata supplied by the sample provider and were not determined by assay-based typing.

TCRbeta CDR3 regions were amplified from genomic DNA using the immunoSEQ Assay, a bias-controlled multiplex PCR. The published analysis was carried out like this. The number of nucleated cells in each sample was estimated from the amplification of reference gene primers within the assay. To quantify the absolute abundance of each unique TCRbeta CDR3 rearrangement, sequence reads were collapsed and filtered. For each sample, productive Simpson clonality was calculated as the square root of Simpson's diversity index over productive rearrangements. As stored in TCRdb, this immuneACCESS dataset retains in-frame rearrangements with V and J assigned. A fraction of the clones does not appear; measured against another copy, unresolved V genes explain less than half of the discrepancy, and the remainder lacks a known reason. V, J and clone size are taken as reported in that table, and D and trimming were inferred from the DNA itself. For this sample the table gives about 150,000 clones, of which over 75% were detected only once. Together, the top ten hold 35% to 55% of the sample.

The collaborating institutions used their own protocols to collect whole blood in K2EDTA tubes. For TCRbeta analysis, collaborator samples were shipped as frozen whole blood, as isolated PBMCs, or as DNA extracted from either sample type. There are 15 amino acids in the CDR3, from cysteine to phenylalanine inclusive. Only the CDR3 region is kept as DNA, spanning 45 bases read in frame from base 1. CDR1 and CDR2 were assigned from the germline V gene as SGHRS and YFSETQ. At the junction V is shortened by 2 bases and J by 6 bases; bases outside the gene matches: 6. Study-wide conclusions, independent of this receptor: Clinical and demographic metadata were provided uncurated, with the amount varying by source and participant.

Notes on this clone: What this receptor recognizes is not known. No much larger clone is present one base from it, and per-base qualities are unavailable.

The rearranged segments are TRBV5-1 and TRBJ2-1; 9 junctional bases match TRBD2. This TCR was recovered from a human donor in a cohort sampled during active COVID-19. Sequenced input: peripheral blood. Here the CDR3 is given as CASSFGAGGSNEQFF. Here is the DNA: TGCGCCAGCAGCTTTGGAGCGGGAGGATCCAATGAGCAGTTCTTC.